This TCR beta chain was documented in a study of T cell responses to AZD1222 COVID-19 vaccine. The CDR3 sequence is 14 residues long. V was clipped by 0 bases and J by 4 bases, with 7 bases between them. Germline CDR1 and CDR2: SEHNR and FQNEAQ (reference sequence). Overall study results and limits: Once two AZD1222 doses were given, Spike-specific TCR breadth and depth went up.

About this clone itself: Its antigen is still unknown.

The data were produced by immunoSEQ multiplex PCR, yet TCRdb's version contains in-frame clones alone and is incomplete. The table includes more than 100,000 clones, about 91% detected once. This receptor was identified in an adult in good health. Sequences were derived from peripheral blood, sampled on day 0 of AZD1222 vaccination. The rearrangement uses TRBV7-9 and TRBJ1-5; D possibly corresponds to TRBD1 (5 bases). CDR3 bases: TGTGCCAGCAGCTTAGCGGGGGGAAATCAGCCCCAGCATTTT. Translation gives CASSLAGGNQPQHF. Full variable domain (outside the CDR3, taken from reference TRBV7-9 and TRBJ1-5): DTGVSQNPRHKITKRGQNVTFRCDPISEHNRLYWYRQTLGQGPEFLTYFQNEAQLEKSRLLSDRFSAERPKGSFSTLEIQRTEQGDSAMYLCASSLAGGNQPQHFGDGTRLSIL.